The next 18 T cell receptor beta chains were all read from a single sample in a study of control samples from healthy donors and cancer patients. Profiling relied on immunoSEQ multiplex PCR, and the TCRdb table lists in-frame clones only, not all of them. In the table there are approximately 110,000 clones, 91% of which are singletons. Sequencing was performed on blood. The receptors shown here come from a woman under 30 in good health.

This chain's CDR3 is CASSWTGTHNSPLHF. The CDR3 coding sequence is TGTGCCAGCTCGTGGACAGGGACCCACAATTCACCCCTCCACTTT. V is TRBV18 and J is TRBJ1-6; 8 nucleotides agree with TRBD1. V was pared by 6 bases and J by 7 bases, with 8 bases of the junction left unmatched. Germline CDR1 is KGHSH and CDR2 is LQKENI. This CDR3 is 15 amino acids long.

CDR3: CASSVGEDPPYNEQFF. CDR3 coding DNA: TGTGCCAGCAGCGTAGGGGAGGACCCCCCCTACAATGAGCAGTTCTTC. The V call is TRBV9, the J call TRBJ2-1; D possibly corresponds to TRBD2 (6 bases). Trimming cost V 0 bases and J 2 bases, with 12 bases left between them. Per the germline V gene, CDR1 is SGDLS and CDR2 is YYNGEE. CDR3 length: 16 amino acids.

The CDR3 reads CASSYYTRDSRLVVGETQYF. The DNA for the CDR3 is TGTGCCAGCAGTTACTATACCCGGGACAGTCGCTTGGTTGTAGGAGAGACCCAGTACTTC. The chain has TRBV6-2 or TRBV6-3 and TRBJ2-5, with 7 bases identical to TRBD1. J lost 4 bases, V lost 1 base, and 21 bases had no gene match. The CDR3 is 20 residues long. CDR1 is MNHEY and CDR2 is SVGEGT in the germline V gene.

This clone was found once. V is TRBV19 and J is TRBJ2-3, with D uncertain. V lost 5 bases to trimming and J lost 4 bases, with 10 bases between them. The CDR3 has 13 amino acids. The germline gives CDR1 LNHDA, CDR2 SQIVND (reference sequence). CDR3 nucleotides: TGTGCCAGTAGTCGCCCTTCGGCAGATACGCAGTATTTT. Its translation is CASSRPSADTQYF.

J is TRBJ1-5 and V is TRBV7-9, with unresolved D. Germline CDR1 is SEHNR and CDR2 is FQNEAQ (reference sequence). Trimming stripped 4 bases from V and 0 bases from J, with 13 bases between. The CDR3 has 16 residues. The CDR3 coding sequence is TGTGCCAGCAGCTACTCGGAACGATATAGCAATCAGCCCCAGCATTTT. Its translation is CASSYSERYSNQPQHF.

In this sample, this clone turned up once. CDR3 amino acids: CASSFGGGGSEQYF. CDR3 coding DNA: TGTGCCAGCAGCTTCGGTGGAGGAGGCTCCGAGCAGTACTTC. The chain uses TRBV5-4 and TRBJ2-7, with D tentatively TRBD2 (5 bases). The CDR3 consists of 14 residues. In germline, CDR1 is SGHNT, CDR2 YYREEE (reference sequence). Trimming left V 2 bases short and J 6 bases short, with 15 bases between. Variable domain in full (rest from reference TRBV5-4 and TRBJ2-7): ETGVTQSPTHLIKTRGQQVTLRCSSQSGHNTVSWYQQALGQGPQFIFQYYREEENGRGNFPPRFSGLQFPNYSSELNVNALELDDSALYLCASSFGGGGSEQYFGPGTRLTVT.

V gene TRBV7-9 combines with J gene TRBJ1-2; D perhaps matches TRBD1 (6 bases). The germline CDR1 and CDR2 sequences are SEHNR and FQNEAQ (reference sequence). Trimming left V 3 bases short and J 6 bases short, with 17 bases between. The CDR3 sequence is 15 residues long. The CDR3, as DNA: TGTGCCAGCAGCTTCCCACCCGGACGGACAGATGGCTACACCTTC. Its protein product is CASSFPPGRTDGYTF.

The chain uses TRBV7-8 and TRBJ1-3; D remains unclear. This CDR3 spans 16 amino acids. Looked up from germline, CDR1 is SGHVS and CDR2 is FQNEAQ. The germline V and J ends were trimmed by 5 bases and 0 bases, with 14 bases remaining between them. CDR3 nucleotides: TGTGCCAGCAGCCATTCGTCCGGGAACTCTGGAAACACCATATATTTT. Amino acids: CASSHSSGNSGNTIYF.

V gene TRBV6-5 combines with J gene TRBJ2-3; D is undetermined. V was clipped by 9 bases and J by 0 bases, with 10 bases between them. The germline gives CDR1 MNHEY, CDR2 SVGAGI. CDR3 length: 13 residues. CDR3: CASNVPSTDTQYF. The CDR3 DNA reads as TGTGCCAGTAACGTACCTAGCACAGATACGCAGTATTTT.

This chain connects TRBV6-2 or TRBV6-3 to TRBJ2-7, with 8 bases lining up with TRBD2. The CDR3 runs to 16 residues. Germline V CDR1 and CDR2: MNHEY, SVGEGT. J was trimmed by 2 bases and V by 4 bases; bases with no gene match: 10. This CDR3 is CASSFGAGAITYEQYF. The DNA for the CDR3 is TGTGCCAGCAGTTTCGGAGCGGGGGCGATTACCTACGAGCAGTACTTC.

The chain recombines TRBV7-2 with TRBJ2-7; no clear D gene. Germline assignment: CDR1 SGHTA and CDR2 FQGNSA. Trimming cost V 4 bases and J 1 base, with 11 bases left between them. The CDR3 runs to 14 residues. The CDR3 reads CASSSDRSSYEQYF. CDR3 bases: TGTGCCAGCAGCTCCGATAGGTCTTCCTACGAGCAGTACTTC.

The rearrangement uses TRBV19 and TRBJ1-2; tentatively, D is TRBD1 (5 bases). This CDR3 spans 14 amino acids. V dropped 7 bases and J dropped 0 bases, with 12 bases sitting between them. Germline-derived CDR1 and CDR2 are LNHDA and SQIVND (reference sequence). This CDR3 is CASNRDRANYGYTF. DNA of the CDR3: TGTGCCAGTAATCGGGACCGAGCTAACTATGGCTACACCTTC.

The V and J genes are TRBV25-1 and TRBJ2-3; D may be TRBD1 (6 bases). V lost 1 base, J lost 0 bases, and 14 bases lay in between. In germline, CDR1 is MGHDK, CDR2 SYGVNS. CDR3 size: 17 residues. The CDR3 sequence is CASSEWGQATSTDTQYF. CDR3 in DNA: TGTGCCAGCAGTGAATGGGGGCAGGCCACGAGCACAGATACGCAGTATTTT.

This clone has more than one count but fewer than ten. The chain combines TRBV2 with TRBJ2-7; no firm D call. V lost 0 bases and J 3 bases, leaving 0 bases between the germline ends. Germline V lookup: CDR1 SNHLY, CDR2 FYNNEI. The CDR3 totals 11 residues. CDR3 region: CASSEAYEQYF. CDR3 coding DNA: TGTGCCAGCAGTGAAGCCTACGAGCAGTACTTC.

V gene TRBV2 combines with J gene TRBJ1-2; 8 nucleotides align to TRBD1. V dropped 3 bases and J dropped 5; count of bases not matched to a gene: 11. Germline loops: CDR1 SNHLY, CDR2 FYNNEI. There are 16 residues in the CDR3. In nucleotides, the CDR3 is TGTGCCAGCAGTGATGGACAGGGAGTGGCTTTGTATGGCTACACCTTC. It translates to CASSDGQGVALYGYTF.

V is TRBV4-2 and J is TRBJ2-5, with D maybe TRBD1 (5 bases). CDR1 is LGHNA, CDR2 YNFKEQ, per germline. V was trimmed by 1 base and J by 0 bases, leaving 6 bases between them. The CDR3 length is 14 residues. The CDR3 coding sequence is TGTGCCAGCAGCCAAGCAGGGAACCAAGAGACCCAGTACTTC. It translates to CASSQAGNQETQYF.

This rearrangement joins TRBV9 to TRBJ2-1; unclear D gene. The germline V gene has CDR1 SGDLS and CDR2 YYNGEE. The CDR3 runs to 14 residues. Trimming removed 0 bases at V and 5 bases at J, with 9 bases between. CDR3: CASSVGGSHNEQFF. CDR3 coding DNA: TGTGCCAGCAGCGTAGGTGGTAGCCACAATGAGCAGTTCTTC.

The V and J genes are TRBV7-2 and TRBJ2-1, with 8 bases identical to TRBD2. Germline V gene lookup returns CDR1 SGHTA and CDR2 FQGNSA. Trimming at V came to 5 bases and at J to 3 bases, leaving 9 bases not matched to a gene. This CDR3 contains 16 residues. The CDR3 bases are TGTGCCAGCAGCCCAACCGGGACTAGGGTCTACAATGAGCAGTTCTTC. Amino acids: CASSPTGTRVYNEQFF.